This TCR beta chain was identified in a study of blood T cell repertoires in COVID-19. Study summary: The United States, Italy and Spain were the sources of the acute and convalescent COVID-19 samples. PBMCs, B-cell-depleted T cells, or T cells were the source of the cDNA or gDNA that made up the material.

The CDR3 consists of 15 residues. Germline V CDR1 and CDR2: SGHRS, YFSETQ. V lost 4 bases to trimming and J lost 5 bases; unmatched junction nucleotides: 4. As handled by the study authors: Amplified reference gene primers provided the basis for estimating nucleated cell counts. Sequencing was performed with immunoSEQ multiplex PCR; in TCRdb, only in-frame clones are kept and a portion is missing. The V and J calls and clone size come from that table; D and trimming were worked out from the DNA. The top ten hold roughly 2.5% of the sample, which has fewer than 20,000 clones, around 88% seen once. Specimen: peripheral blood. V and J are TRBV5-1 and TRBJ2-7, with 15 bases identical to TRBD2. This clonotype was sampled from a human donor in a cohort sampled during active COVID-19. The DNA of the CDR3 is TGCGCCAGCAGCGGACTAGCGGGGGGGCCCCACGAGCAGTACTTC. Protein sequence: CASSGLAGGPHEQYF.